The rows below give T cell receptor beta chains drawn from one sample of a study of blood T cell repertoires in COVID-19. Data came from immunoSEQ multiplex PCR; TCRdb stores just in-frame clones and leaves some out. The data show approximately 130,000 clones, 82% seen once. Sequencing was carried out using peripheral blood. All receptors derive from a human donor in a cohort sampled during active COVID-19. CDR3s include the opening cysteine and the closing phenylalanine or tryptophan. The D gene is left open where the match is weak. Not every row has a clone size; where given, it reads once, few, many or a size class.

D gene: -; V gene: TRBV13; clone size: -; J gene: TRBJ1-2; CDR3 protein: CASSRTSDGYTF; CDR3 DNA: TGTGCCAGCAGCCGAACGAGCGATGGCTACACCTTC
D gene: TRBD1; V gene: TRBV9; clone size: -; J gene: TRBJ1-6; CDR3 protein: CASSPRQGVNSPLHF; CDR3 DNA: TGTGCCAGCAGCCCTCGACAGGGAGTCAATTCACCCCTCCACTTT
D gene: TRBD1; V gene: TRBV19; clone size: -; J gene: TRBJ2-1; CDR3 protein: CASSGRDRKDGEQFF; CDR3 DNA: TGTGCCAGTAGTGGCCGGGACAGGAAAGACGGTGAGCAGTTCTTC
D gene: -; V gene: TRBV9; clone size: -; J gene: TRBJ2-7; CDR3 protein: CASSPYDTNSYEQYF; CDR3 DNA: TGTGCCAGCAGCCCCTATGACACGAACTCCTACGAGCAGTACTTC
D gene: TRBD2; V gene: TRBV7-8; clone size: -; J gene: TRBJ2-5; CDR3 protein: CASSSGTSGGAQETQYF; CDR3 DNA: TGTGCCAGCAGCTCCGGGACTAGCGGGGGGGCCCAGGAGACCCAGTACTTC
D gene: TRBD1; V gene: TRBV6-5; clone size: -; J gene: TRBJ1-1; CDR3 protein: CASRPARDSTEAFF; CDR3 DNA: TGTGCCAGCAGACCCGCCAGGGACAGCACTGAAGCTTTCTTT
D gene: -; V gene: TRBV15; clone size: -; J gene: TRBJ2-1; CDR3 protein: CATSRDGAGYNEQFF; CDR3 DNA: TGTGCCACCAGCAGAGATGGGGCGGGGTACAATGAGCAGTTCTTC
D gene: TRBD1; V gene: TRBV5-4; clone size: few; J gene: TRBJ1-1; CDR3 protein: CASSTGDRGNTEAFF; CDR3 DNA: TGTGCCAGCAGCACCGGGGACAGGGGAAACACTGAAGCTTTCTTT
D gene: -; V gene: TRBV3-1/TRBV3-2; clone size: -; J gene: TRBJ2-7; CDR3 protein: CASSQTTGFGSEQYF; CDR3 DNA: TGTGCCAGCAGCCAGACCACAGGGTTCGGGTCCGAGCAGTACTTC
D gene: TRBD1; V gene: TRBV7-9; clone size: -; J gene: TRBJ2-7; CDR3 protein: CASSLSGQGTLRSYEQYF; CDR3 DNA: TGTGCCAGCAGCTTATCAGGACAGGGTACCCTTCGGAGCTACGAGCAGTACTTC
D gene: -; V gene: TRBV6-2/TRBV6-3; clone size: -; J gene: TRBJ2-1; CDR3 protein: CASSYAGNEQFF; CDR3 DNA: TGTGCCAGCAGTTACGCGGGTAATGAGCAGTTCTTC
D gene: TRBD2; V gene: TRBV20-1; clone size: once; J gene: TRBJ2-3; CDR3 protein: CSASPAGGPADTQYF; CDR3 DNA: TGCAGTGCTAGTCCAGCGGGGGGGCCAGCAGATACGCAGTATTTT
D gene: TRBD1; V gene: TRBV7-9; clone size: -; J gene: TRBJ2-4; CDR3 protein: CASSSQGVDQYF; CDR3 DNA: TGTGCCAGCAGCTCCCAGGGGGTTGACCAGTACTTC
D gene: TRBD2; V gene: TRBV9; clone size: -; J gene: TRBJ2-7; CDR3 protein: CASSVGSGWGTSSYEQYF; CDR3 DNA: TGTGCCAGCAGCGTAGGTTCGGGATGGGGGACTAGCTCCTACGAGCAGTACTTC
D gene: -; V gene: TRBV27; clone size: -; J gene: TRBJ2-5; CDR3 protein: CASSSPGGYETQYF; CDR3 DNA: TGTGCCAGCAGTTCCCCTGGGGGGTATGAGACCCAGTACTTC
D gene: -; V gene: TRBV2; clone size: -; J gene: TRBJ2-5; CDR3 protein: CASSMRDIGNSETQYF; CDR3 DNA: TGTGCCAGCAGTATGAGAGACATCGGAAATTCGGAGACCCAGTACTTC
D gene: -; V gene: TRBV6-1; clone size: -; J gene: TRBJ2-7; CDR3 protein: CASSEGGRAPYEQYF; CDR3 DNA: TGTGCCAGCAGTGAAGGGGGCAGGGCCCCCTACGAGCAGTACTTC